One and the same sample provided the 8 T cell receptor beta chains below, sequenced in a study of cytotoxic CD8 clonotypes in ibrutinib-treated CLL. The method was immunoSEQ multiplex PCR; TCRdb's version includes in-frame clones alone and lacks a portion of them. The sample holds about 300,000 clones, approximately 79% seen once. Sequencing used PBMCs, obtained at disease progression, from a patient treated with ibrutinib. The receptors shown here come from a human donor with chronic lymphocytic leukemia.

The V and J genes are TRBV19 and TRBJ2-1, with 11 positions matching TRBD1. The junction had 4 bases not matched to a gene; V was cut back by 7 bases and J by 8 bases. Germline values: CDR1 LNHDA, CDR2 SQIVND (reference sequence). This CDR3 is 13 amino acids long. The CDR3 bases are TGTGCCAGTAAGGGACAGGGGGGCTATGAGCAGTTCTTC. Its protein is CASKGQGGYEQFF.

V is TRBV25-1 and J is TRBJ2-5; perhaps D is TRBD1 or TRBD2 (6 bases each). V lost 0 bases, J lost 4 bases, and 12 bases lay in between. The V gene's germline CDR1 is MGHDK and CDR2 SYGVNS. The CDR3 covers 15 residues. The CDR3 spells CASSEYGGGPETQYF. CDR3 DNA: TGTGCCAGCAGTGAATATGGAGGGGGGCCAGAGACCCAGTACTTC.

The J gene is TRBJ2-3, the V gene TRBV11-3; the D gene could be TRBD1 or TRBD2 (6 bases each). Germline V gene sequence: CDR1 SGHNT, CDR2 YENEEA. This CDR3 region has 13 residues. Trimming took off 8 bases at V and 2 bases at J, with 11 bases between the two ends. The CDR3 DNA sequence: TGTGCCAGCGCCGGGGGCCTCACAGATACGCAGTATTTT. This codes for CASAGGLTDTQYF. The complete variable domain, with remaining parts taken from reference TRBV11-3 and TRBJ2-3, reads EAGVVQSPRYKIIEKKQPVAFWCNPISGHNTLYWYLQNLGQGPELLIRYENEEAVDDSQLPKDRFSAERLKGVDSTLKIQPAELGDSAVYLCASAGGLTDTQYFGPGTRLTVL.

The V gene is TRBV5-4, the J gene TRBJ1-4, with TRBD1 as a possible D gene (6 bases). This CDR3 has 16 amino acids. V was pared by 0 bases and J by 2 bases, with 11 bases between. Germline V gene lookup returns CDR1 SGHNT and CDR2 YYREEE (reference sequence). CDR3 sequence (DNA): TGTGCCAGCAGCTTGGCCAGGGGACCGACTAATGAAAAACTGTTTTTT. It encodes CASSLARGPTNEKLFF.

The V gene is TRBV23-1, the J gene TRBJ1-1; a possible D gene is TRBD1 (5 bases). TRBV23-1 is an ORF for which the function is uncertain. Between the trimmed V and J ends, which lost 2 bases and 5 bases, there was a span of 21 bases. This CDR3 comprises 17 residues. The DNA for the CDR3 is TGCGCCAGCAGTCAAGGGCACCACACGGTGGGGCTAACTGAAGCTTTCTTT. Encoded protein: CASSQGHHTVGLTEAFF.

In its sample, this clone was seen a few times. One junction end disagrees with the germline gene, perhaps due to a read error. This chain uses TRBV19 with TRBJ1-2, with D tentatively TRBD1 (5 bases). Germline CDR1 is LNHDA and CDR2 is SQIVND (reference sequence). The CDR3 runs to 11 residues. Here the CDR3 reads CASSMGPVPFF. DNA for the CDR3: TGTGCCAGTAGTATGGGACCAGTTCCCTTCTTC. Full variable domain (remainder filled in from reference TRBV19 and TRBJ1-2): DGGITQSPKYLFRKEGQNVTLSCEQNLNHDAMYWYRQDPGQGLRLIYYSQIVNDFQKGDIAEGYSVSREKKESFPLTVTSAQKNPTAFYLCASSMGPVPFFGSGTRLTVV.

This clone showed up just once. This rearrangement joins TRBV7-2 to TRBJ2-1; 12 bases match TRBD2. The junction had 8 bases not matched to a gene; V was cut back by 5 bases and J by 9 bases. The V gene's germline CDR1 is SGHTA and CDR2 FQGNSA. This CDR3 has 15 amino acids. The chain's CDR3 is CASSLRLAGELEQFF. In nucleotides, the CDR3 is TGTGCCAGCAGCCTGCGACTAGCGGGAGAACTTGAGCAGTTCTTC. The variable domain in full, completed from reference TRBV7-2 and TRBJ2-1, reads GAGVSQSPSNKVTEKGKDVELRCDPISGHTALYWYRQSLGQGLEFLIYFQGNSAPDKSGLPSDRFSAERTGGSVSTLTIQRTQQEDSAVYLCASSLRLAGELEQFFGPGTRLTVL.

CDR3 DNA sequence: TGTGCCAGCAGCTTAGCCCAGGGGTGGAACACCGGGGAGCTGTTTTTT. It is translated as CASSLAQGWNTGELFF. This chain connects TRBV7-8 to TRBJ2-2; D possibly corresponds to TRBD1 (6 bases). The germline CDR1 and CDR2 sequences are SGHVS and FQNEAQ. The V gene lost 0 bases and the J gene lost 1 base, with 9 bases spanning the gap. The CDR3 totals 16 residues.